This TCR beta chain is from a study of cytomegalovirus exposure and HLA in healthy donors. Produced via immunoSEQ multiplex PCR; TCRdb's table is partial and in-frame only. The data hold some 170,000 clones, with roughly nine tenths observed a single time. With 1 base removed from V and 0 bases from J, the gap between germline ends came to 22 bases. The CDR3 is 21 residues long. Germline V gene data show CDR1 as LGHNA and CDR2 as YNFKEQ. The TCR comes from a woman under 40 in good health and CMV-seronegative. This rearrangement joins TRBV4-2 to TRBJ1-6; D unclear. Sequenced input: PBMCs. CDR3 in DNA: TGTGCCAGCAGCCAAGGTCTATTCGTTGGGCAGGAGAGCTCCTATAATTCACCCCTCCACTTT. It codes for CASSQGLFVGQESSYNSPLHF.